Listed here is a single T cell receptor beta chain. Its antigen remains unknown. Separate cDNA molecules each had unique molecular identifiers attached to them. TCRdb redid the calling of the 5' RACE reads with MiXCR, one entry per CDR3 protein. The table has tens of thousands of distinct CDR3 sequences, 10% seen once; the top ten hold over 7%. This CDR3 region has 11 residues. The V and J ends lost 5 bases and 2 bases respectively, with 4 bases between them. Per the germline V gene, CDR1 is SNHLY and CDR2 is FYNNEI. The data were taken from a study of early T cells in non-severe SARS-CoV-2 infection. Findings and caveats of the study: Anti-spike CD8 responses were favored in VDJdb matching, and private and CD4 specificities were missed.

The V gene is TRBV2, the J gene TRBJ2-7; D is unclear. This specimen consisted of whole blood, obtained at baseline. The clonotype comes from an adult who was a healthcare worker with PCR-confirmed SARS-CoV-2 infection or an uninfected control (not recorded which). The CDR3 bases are TGTGCCAGCAGTCCCGCCTACGAGCAGTACTTC. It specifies CASSPAYEQYF.